This T cell receptor (beta chain) was profiled in a study of T cell responses to AZD1222 COVID-19 vaccine. Study results and limitations: Across spike, vaccine-associated CD4 TCRs were found, dominant at 160-218 and 743-854.

Regarding this clone: Its specificity is unknown.

The CDR3 totals 15 residues. The junction had 13 bases not matched to a gene; V was cut back by 6 bases and J by 6 bases. CDR1 is MNHEY and CDR2 is SVGAGI in the germline V gene. Assay used: immunoSEQ multiplex PCR; TCRdb lists only in-frame clones, some missing. The profile shows 150,000 to 200,000 clones, about 92% of them singletons. The specimen was peripheral blood, collected on day 0 of AZD1222 vaccination. This clonotype was sampled from an adult in good health. The chain couples TRBV6-5 to TRBJ1-1; 7 bases are shared with TRBD1. DNA of the CDR3: TGTGCCAGCAGATACAAGGGGGACAGTCTTTCTGAAGCTTTCTTT. It is translated as CASRYKGDSLSEAFF.